This TCR beta chain was identified in a study of radiation and T cells in renal cell carcinoma. Data came from immunoSEQ multiplex PCR; TCRdb stores just in-frame clones and leaves some out. There are fewer than 85,000 clones in the sample; roughly nine tenths occur only once, and more than 5.5% lies in the top ten. CDR3 length: 15 amino acids. Germline CDR1 SQVTM, CDR2 ANQGSEA. V gave up 3 bases and J gave up 6 bases; unmatched junction bases: 9. The time point is: blood 4 weeks post-SBRT, at nephrectomy. Treatment in this sample: 15 Gy SBRT to primary tumor, nephrectomy 4 weeks later. Sample: blood, taken from a patient whose treatment included radiotherapy and nephrectomy. The chain links TRBV29-1 to TRBJ1-1, with TRBD1 identical over 11 bases. This receptor was identified in a woman in her 70s with renal cell carcinoma. The CDR3: CSVDRRTGGKAEAFF. The CDR3 bases are TGCAGCGTTGACAGACGGACAGGGGGCAAAGCTGAAGCTTTCTTT.